What follows are 20 T cell receptor beta chains derived from one specimen sequenced in a study of T cell repertoires in cytomegalovirus infection. These receptors' antigens are unknown. Using its own MiXCR run on the reads, TCRdb lists one record per CDR3 protein. Here the sample spans approximately 600,000 distinct CDR3 sequences, around two fifths being singletons. The material sequenced was cultured PBMCs, taken from culture after CMV antigen stimulation. The source of these receptors is a human donor in good health (CMV status not recorded). Some clones in this sample may be carry-over from other donors' samples.

This chain joins TRBV5-4 and TRBJ2-1; D call uncertain. Per germline, CDR1 SGHNT and CDR2 YYREEE (reference sequence). The V end lost 0 bases, the J end lost 8 bases, and 15 bases lay between the germline ends. The CDR3 length is 15 residues. The CDR3, as DNA: TGTGCCAGCAGCTTGGGCCCAGTCATCTGGGATGAGCAGTTCTTC. It yields the protein CASSLGPVIWDEQFF.

The chain recombines TRBV12-3 or TRBV12-4 with TRBJ1-5; D unresolved. V lost 3 bases and J 3 bases, leaving 9 bases between the germline ends. CDR3 size: 14 residues. CDR3 in amino acids: CASSLSRDNQPQHF. The CDR3 DNA reads as TGTGCCAGCAGTTTGAGTAGGGACAATCAGCCCCAGCATTTT.

CDR3 coding DNA: TGTGCCAGCGGGAGGGACAGGGTGAGGGAGACCCAGTACTTC. Translation: CASGRDRVRETQYF. This chain links TRBV7-2 with TRBJ2-5, with 9 bases matching TRBD1. With V trimmed by 8 bases and J by 5 bases, 9 bases remained unmatched. CDR3 size: 14 residues. Germline CDR1 SGHTA, CDR2 FQGNSA.

A few counts support this clonotype. The rearrangement links TRBV7-2 to TRBJ2-3; maybe TRBD1 (6 bases). The V end was cut by 4 bases, the J end by 0 bases, with 11 bases between. There are 15 residues in the CDR3. Germline CDR1 reads SGHTA; CDR2 reads FQGNSA. Written as DNA, the CDR3 is TGTGCCAGCAGCTCTTGGGACATTAGCACAGATACGCAGTATTTT. Amino acid sequence: CASSSWDISTDTQYF.

This clonotype occurred a few times. The chain carries TRBV7-2 and TRBJ2-5; 10 nucleotides line up with TRBD2. The junction had 9 bases not matched to a gene; V was cut back by 3 bases and J by 5 bases. CDR1 is SGHTA, CDR2 FQGNSA, per germline. The CDR3 contains 16 residues. CDR3 sequence reads: CASSLSSGSGGETQYF. CDR3 DNA: TGTGCCAGCAGCTTGTCTAGCGGGAGTGGGGGGGAGACCCAGTACTTC. Full variable domain (missing parts from reference TRBV7-2 and TRBJ2-5): GAGVSQSPSNKVTEKGKDVELRCDPISGHTALYWYRQSLGQGLEFLIYFQGNSAPDKSGLPSDRFSAERTGGSVSTLTIQRTQQEDSAVYLCASSLSSGSGGETQYFGPGTRLLVL.

CDR3 region: CASSYLGILEGNTIYF. DNA for the CDR3: TGTGCCAGCAGTTACTTGGGAATATTAGAGGGAAACACCATATATTTT. The chain employs TRBV6-6 and TRBJ1-3; no definite D call. Germline CDR1 MNHNY, CDR2 SVGAGI (reference sequence). CDR3 size: 16 residues. V gave up 1 base and J gave up 4 bases, with 14 bases separating them.

The rearrangement joins TRBV27 to TRBJ2-3; 8 bases match TRBD1. This CDR3 spans 14 amino acids. V lost 7 bases, J lost 1 base, and 4 bases stayed unmatched. Germline V gene sequence: CDR1 MNHEY, CDR2 SMNVEV (reference sequence). The CDR3: CASKEQGGTDTQYF. DNA for the CDR3: TGTGCCAGCAAGGAACAGGGGGGCACAGATACGCAGTATTTT.

The rearrangement joins TRBV20-1 to TRBJ1-4, with D possibly TRBD1 on 6 matching bases. CDR1 is DFQATT and CDR2 is SNEGSKA in the germline V gene (reference sequence). The CDR3 runs 15 residues. V was pared by 5 bases and J by 0 bases, with 13 bases between. The CDR3 nucleotides are TGCAGTGCTTTTGGACAGTTAGCAACTAATGAAAAACTGTTTTTT. This codes for CSAFGQLATNEKLFF.

V and J are TRBV7-2 and TRBJ1-1; D is uncertain. Germline V gene data show CDR1 as SGHTA and CDR2 as FQGNSA. This CDR3 has 18 residues. V gave up 5 bases and J gave up 1 base, with 23 bases separating them. CDR3 amino acids: CASSTNPGLPRPNTEAFF. In DNA, the CDR3 is TGTGCCAGCAGCACGAACCCAGGACTGCCTCGACCGAACACTGAAGCTTTCTTT.

The chain links TRBV6-1 to TRBJ1-1; D remains ambiguous. CDR1 is MNHNS and CDR2 is SASEGT in the germline V gene. Trimming removed 6 bases from V and 2 bases from J, with 16 bases in between. The CDR3 has 15 residues. CDR3 nucleotide sequence: TGTGCCAGCAGCGGCCGGGGTGATGGAAACACTGAAGCTTTCTTT. It codes for CASSGRGDGNTEAFF.

The V gene is TRBV12-3 or TRBV12-4, the J gene TRBJ2-2; D tentatively fits TRBD1 or TRBD2 (6 bases each). The CDR3 spans 15 residues. Trimming cost V 10 bases and J 1 base, with 16 bases left between them. CDR3 sequence reads: CATQRAGENTGELFF. Here the CDR3 DNA reads TGTGCCACACAGCGGGCAGGGGAGAACACCGGGGAGCTGTTTTTT.

The chain recombines TRBV10-3 with TRBJ1-1; D gene unclear. The germline V and J ends were trimmed by 3 bases and 1 base, with 6 bases remaining between them. The CDR3 sequence is 13 residues long. Germline CDR1 and CDR2: ENHRY and SYGVKD. CDR3 in amino acids: CAISEIGNTEAFF. The CDR3 nucleotides are TGTGCCATCAGTGAAATAGGGAACACTGAAGCTTTCTTT.

The V and J genes are TRBV2 and TRBJ1-1; D is unclear. The V and J ends lost 5 bases and 1 base respectively, with 8 bases between them. The germline V gene has CDR1 SNHLY and CDR2 FYNNEI. The CDR3 spans 13 residues. DNA for the CDR3: TGTGCCAGCAGTAACGTAAGGAACACTGAAGCTTTCTTT. Its protein product is CASSNVRNTEAFF.

The rearrangement uses TRBV7-8 and TRBJ2-5; 7 bases fit TRBD2. The germline CDR1 and CDR2 sequences are SGHVS and FQNEAQ. The CDR3 runs 14 residues. V lost 4 bases, J lost 3 bases, and 5 bases stayed unmatched. The CDR3 region has the DNA TGTGCCAGCAGCTGGAGGGACTATAAAGAGACCCAGTACTTC. Amino acids: CASSWRDYKETQYF.

This clonotype was observed many times. The chain is built from TRBV7-2 and TRBJ1-1; TRBD1 is a possible D gene (5 bases). The length of the CDR3 is 15 residues. CDR1 is SGHTA, CDR2 FQGNSA, per germline. Between the trimmed V and J ends, which lost 0 bases and 3 bases, there was a span of 11 bases. The CDR3 nucleotides are TGTGCCAGCAGCTTAGCGGGGGGGGGGGACACTGAAGCTTTCTTT. It specifies CASSLAGGGDTEAFF.

This chain's CDR3 is CASSFEPGLYNEQFF. CDR3 in DNA: TGCGCCAGCAGCTTTGAGCCGGGACTCTACAATGAGCAGTTCTTC. The chain recombines TRBV5-1 with TRBJ2-1, with D possibly TRBD2 on 6 matching bases. Trimming removed 2 bases from V and 3 bases from J, with 12 bases in between. The germline V gene has CDR1 SGHRS and CDR2 YFSETQ. The CDR3 extends over 15 amino acids. Complete variable domain (other parts from reference TRBV5-1 and TRBJ2-1): KAGVTQTPRYLIKTRGQQVTLSCSPISGHRSVSWYQQTPGQGLQFLFEYFSETQRNKGNFPGRFSGRQFSNSRSEMNVSTLELGDSALYLCASSFEPGLYNEQFFGPGTRLTVL.

The rearrangement joins TRBV29-1 to TRBJ2-7; the match to TRBD1 covers 8 bases. The CDR3 contains 13 residues. Trimming cost V 8 bases and J 0 bases; bases outside gene matches: 6. Germline values: CDR1 SQVTM, CDR2 ANQGSEA. This chain's CDR3 is CSTWTGLSYEQYF. CDR3 in DNA: TGCAGCACTTGGACAGGGCTCTCCTACGAGCAGTACTTC.

This clonotype was seen more than once but under ten times. The rearrangement uses TRBV7-2 and TRBJ2-2, with TRBD2 as a possible D gene (7 bases). Trimming took 5 bases from V and 3 from J, leaving 16 bases between them. The CDR3 length is 16 residues. CDR1 and CDR2 (germline): SGHTA, FQGNSA. The CDR3 DNA reads TGTGCCAGCAGCCGGCCCGGGGGGCCGGACACCGGGGAGCTGTTTTTT. It yields the protein CASSRPGGPDTGELFF.

In this sample, this clonotype turned up many times. This chain links TRBV7-2 with TRBJ2-6, with TRBD1 matching 8 bases. Losses at the gene ends were 1 base for V and 0 bases for J; bases not matched to a gene: 11. The CDR3 covers 20 residues. The germline CDR1 and CDR2 sequences are SGHTA and FQGNSA. CDR3 residues: CASSLGPIGQGISGANVLTF. In DNA form, the CDR3 reads TGTGCCAGCAGCTTAGGTCCGATAGGACAGGGCATCTCTGGGGCCAACGTCCTGACTTTC. The whole variable domain, remainder taken from reference TRBV7-2 and TRBJ2-6, is GAGVSQSPSNKVTEKGKDVELRCDPISGHTALYWYRQSLGQGLEFLIYFQGNSAPDKSGLPSDRFSAERTGGSVSTLTIQRTQQEDSAVYLCASSLGPIGQGISGANVLTFGAGSRLTVL.

This clonotype was observed a few times. The chain is built from TRBV7-2 and TRBJ1-5; D gene uncertain. Trimming took off 5 bases at V and 2 bases at J, with 7 bases between the two ends. The CDR3 extends over 13 amino acids. Germline V CDR1 and CDR2: SGHTA, FQGNSA. CDR3 in amino acids: CASSHPGNQPQHF. CDR3 coding DNA: TGTGCCAGCAGCCACCCAGGCAATCAGCCCCAGCATTTT. Using reference TRBV7-2 and TRBJ1-5 for the parts outside the CDR3, the full variable domain is GAGVSQSPSNKVTEKGKDVELRCDPISGHTALYWYRQSLGQGLEFLIYFQGNSAPDKSGLPSDRFSAERTGGSVSTLTIQRTQQEDSAVYLCASSHPGNQPQHFGDGTRLSIL.